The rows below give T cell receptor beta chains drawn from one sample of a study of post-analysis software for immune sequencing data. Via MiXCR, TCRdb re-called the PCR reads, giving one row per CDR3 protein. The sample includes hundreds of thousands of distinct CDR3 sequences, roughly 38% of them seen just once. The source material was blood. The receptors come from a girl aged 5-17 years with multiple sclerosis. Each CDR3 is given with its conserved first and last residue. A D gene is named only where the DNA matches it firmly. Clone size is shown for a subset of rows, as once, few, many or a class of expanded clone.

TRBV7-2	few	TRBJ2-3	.	TGTGCCAGCAGCCATTTCACGGGGGAGGGCACAGATACGCAGTATTTT	CASSHFTGEGTDTQYF
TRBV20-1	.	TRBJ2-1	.	TGCAGTGCTAGGGGGGGCCGGAGGGGCTCCTACAATGAGCAGTTCTTC	CSARGGRRGSYNEQFF
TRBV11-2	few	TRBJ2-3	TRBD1	TGTGCCAGCAGCCCAGGGGGTTGGGACACAGATACGCAGTATTTT	CASSPGGWDTDTQYF
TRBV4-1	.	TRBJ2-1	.	TGCGCCAGCAGCCATTTTACGGACAGAGATGAGCAGTTCTTC	CASSHFTDRDEQFF
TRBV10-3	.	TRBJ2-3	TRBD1	TGTGCCATCAGTGTAGGGACAGCCACAGATACGCAGTATTTT	CAISVGTATDTQYF
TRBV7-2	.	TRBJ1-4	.	TGTGCCAGCAGCCCACAGTCAACTAATGAAAAACTGTTTTTT	CASSPQSTNEKLFF
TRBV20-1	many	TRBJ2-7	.	TGCAGTGCTAGAGATCTCTACGAGCAGTACTTC	CSARDLYEQYF
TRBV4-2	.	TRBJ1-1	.	TGTGCCAGCAGCCAAGATATAGTGGGTCGGACTGAAGCTTTCTTT	CASSQDIVGRTEAFF
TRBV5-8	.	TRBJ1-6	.	TGTGCCAGCAGCTCGGAACCGGGACACAGATATTCACCCCTCCACTTT	CASSSEPGHRYSPLHF
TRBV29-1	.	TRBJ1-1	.	TGCAGCGTGGTTGACAGAAACTGGAACACTGAAGCTTTCTTT	CSVVDRNWNTEAFF
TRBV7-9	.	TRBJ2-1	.	TGTGCCAGCAGCTTCCCGGGGGGACAGAAGAACAATGAGCAGTTCTTC	CASSFPGGQKNNEQFF
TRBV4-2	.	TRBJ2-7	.	TGTGCCAGCAGCGCGGCGGGACATCCTACTTACGAGCAGTACTTC	CASSAAGHPTYEQYF
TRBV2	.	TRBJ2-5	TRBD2	TGTGCCAGCAGTGAAATGGGGCTAGCGGGGGCGGAGACCCAGTACTTC	CASSEMGLAGAETQYF
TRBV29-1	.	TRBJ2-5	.	TGCAGCGTTCCCGACGGGGGGCCCCTTGAGACCCAGTACTTC	CSVPDGGPLETQYF
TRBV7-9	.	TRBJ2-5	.	TGTGCCAGCAGCTTAAGGGAATATACGGGGGACGGAGAGACCCAGTACTTC	CASSLREYTGDGETQYF
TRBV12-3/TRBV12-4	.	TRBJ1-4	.	TGTGCCAGCAGTTGGAGGGGAACTAATGAAAAACCGTTTTTT	CASSWRGTNEKPFF
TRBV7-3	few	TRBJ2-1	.	TGTGCCAGCAGCTCAATTACGAGCTCCTACAATGAGCAGTTCTTC	CASSSITSSYNEQFF
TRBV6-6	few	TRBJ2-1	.	TGTGCCAGCAGCACAGGGATTAGCTCCTACAATGAGCAGTTCTTC	CASSTGISSYNEQFF
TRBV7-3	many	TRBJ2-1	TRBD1	TGTGCCAGCAGCCAGGGGGCCGCCTACAATGAGCAGTTCTTC	CASSQGAAYNEQFF
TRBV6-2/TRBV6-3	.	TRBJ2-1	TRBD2	TGTGCCAGCAGACTAGCGGGGGGGCTCAATGAGCAGTTCTTC	CASRLAGGLNEQFF
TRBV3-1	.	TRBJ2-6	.	TGTGCCAGCAGCCTGGATATCTCTGGGGCCAACGTCCTGACTTTC	CASSLDISGANVLTF
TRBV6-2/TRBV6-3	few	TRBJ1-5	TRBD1	TGTGCCAGCACACCAGACAGGGATCAGCCCCAGCATTTT	CASTPDRDQPQHF
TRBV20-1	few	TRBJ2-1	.	TGCAGTGCTAGAGGGCCCGACTTCTCCTACAATGAGCAGTTCTTC	CSARGPDFSYNEQFF
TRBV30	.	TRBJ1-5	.	TGTGCCTGGAGCGACGGGGTTTATAGCAATCAGCCCCAGCATTTT	CAWSDGVYSNQPQHF
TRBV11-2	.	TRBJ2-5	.	TGTGCCAGCAGCTTAGGGGTGTTATCGCCCCCTGGGTACCAAGAGACCCAGTACTTC	CASSLGVLSPPGYQETQYF
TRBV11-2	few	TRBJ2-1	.	TGTGCCAGCAGCTCTGAAGGAGACACCTTCTACAATGAGCAGTTCTTC	CASSSEGDTFYNEQFF
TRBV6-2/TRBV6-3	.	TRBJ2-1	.	TGTGCCGGCTGGGGAGCGGACTCCTACAATGAGCAGTTCTTC	CAGWGADSYNEQFF
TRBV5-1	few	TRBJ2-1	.	TGCGCCAGCAGCTTGGATTCCGGACCCTCCTACAATGAGCAGTTCTTC	CASSLDSGPSYNEQFF
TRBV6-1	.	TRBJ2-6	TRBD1	TGTGCCAGCAGTACGACCTCGACAGGGCGTTCTGGGGCCAACGTCCTGACTTTC	CASSTTSTGRSGANVLTF
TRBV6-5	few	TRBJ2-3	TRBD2	TGTGCCAGCAGTAAGGGGACTAGCGGTGAGCACGGTACGCAGTATTTT	CASSKGTSGEHGTQYF
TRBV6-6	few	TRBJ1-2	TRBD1	TGTGCCAGCAGTGGACAGGCCCTTTCTGGCTACACCTTC	CASSGQALSGYTF
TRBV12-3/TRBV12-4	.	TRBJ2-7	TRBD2	TGTGCCAGCAGTCGAAACAGCGGGGGTCCCAACGAGCAGTACTTC	CASSRNSGGPNEQYF
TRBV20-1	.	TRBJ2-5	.	TGCAGTGCTAAAGGGAACCAAGAGACCCAGTACTTC	CSAKGNQETQYF
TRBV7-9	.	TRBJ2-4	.	TGTGCCAGCAGCTTAGGCCAGGGAACCTTGCTAGCCAAAAACATTCAGTACTTC	CASSLGQGTLLAKNIQYF
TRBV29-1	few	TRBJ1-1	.	TGCAGCGTTGAGACCGCATCCACTGAAGCTTTCTTT	CSVETASTEAFF
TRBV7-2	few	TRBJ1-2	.	TGTGCCAGCAGCTACGGGGCATCAAGCACCTTC	CASSYGASSTF